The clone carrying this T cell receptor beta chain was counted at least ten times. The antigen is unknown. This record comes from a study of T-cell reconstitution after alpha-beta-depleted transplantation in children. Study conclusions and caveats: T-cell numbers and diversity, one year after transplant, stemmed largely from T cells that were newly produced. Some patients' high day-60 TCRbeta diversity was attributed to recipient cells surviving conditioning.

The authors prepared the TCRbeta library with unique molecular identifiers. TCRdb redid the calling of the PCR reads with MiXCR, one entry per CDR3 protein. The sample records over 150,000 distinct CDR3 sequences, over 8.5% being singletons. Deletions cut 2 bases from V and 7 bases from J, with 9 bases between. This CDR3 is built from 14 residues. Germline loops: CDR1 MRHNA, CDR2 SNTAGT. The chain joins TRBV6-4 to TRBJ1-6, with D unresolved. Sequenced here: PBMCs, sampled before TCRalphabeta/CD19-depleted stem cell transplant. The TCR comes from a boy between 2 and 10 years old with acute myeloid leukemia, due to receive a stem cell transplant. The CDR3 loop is CASSDRPGNSPLHF. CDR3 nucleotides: TGTGCCAGCAGTGACAGGCCCGGGAATTCACCCCTCCACTTT.